This T cell receptor beta chain was identified in a study of PD-1 blockade in classical Hodgkin lymphoma (TCRdb year 2020). For context, the study as a whole: Nivolumab dosing was 3 mg/kg intravenously every 2 weeks, continuing until either disease progression or unacceptable toxicity. The study used CyTOF and TCR beta sequencing to define a peripheral blood immune signature of response to PD-1 blockade in classical Hodgkin lymphoma.

Interpreted using the paper, the time point label stands for: cycle 1 day 1 (C1D1), immediately before nivolumab initiation. Relapse after autologous stem cell transplantation had occurred in all trial patients, and cohorts A, B and C were distinguished by prior brentuximab vedotin exposure. The trial cohort was composed of about 53 patients with relapsed/refractory classical Hodgkin lymphoma, for whom complete response, partial response or progressive disease was recorded as best overall response. Single-agent nivolumab was administered to trial patients in the multi-cohort phase II CheckMate 205 trial. An independent review committee assessed best overall response by applying the 2007 International Working Group response criteria. Trial PBMCs were collected just before the start of nivolumab (C1D1) and during therapy at cycle 2 day 1 and cycle 4 day 1. Peripheral blood was collected in 8 mL Vacutainer Cell Preparation Tubes, from which PBMCs were isolated by centrifugation and then cryopreserved.

A word on this clone: What this receptor recognizes is not known. Base qualities are not provided; no much larger clone lies one nucleotide away.

The junction shows trimming of 5 bases on V and 1 base on J, plus 12 bases between the germline ends. Spanning cysteine to phenylalanine, the CDR3 consists of 14 amino acids. Just CDR3 DNA is preserved here, 42 bases in frame from base 1. According to the germline V gene, CDR1 reads SGHVS and CDR2 reads FQNEAQ. The Qiagen DNeasy kit was used to extract genomic DNA both from unsorted PBMCs and from the negatively selected CD4+ and CD8+ fractions. TCR beta CDR3 regions were amplified by immunoSEQ multiplex PCR using primers annealing to V and J segments. A synthetic immune receptor repertoire was used to minimize amplification bias, and remaining bias was computationally removed after sequencing. The original pipeline was this. Repertoire diversity was quantified as the Shannon entropy index using custom Python scripts. Unsorted, CD4+ and CD8+ repertoires were analyzed separately, except for combined analyses in which CD4+ and CD8+ sequences were merged in silico. A clone was considered expanded if an increase in frequency of at least 2-fold after treatment relative to C1D1 was found, and a pseudocount of 0.5 was applied to clones undetected at baseline. Singleton clones were defined as clones with 0 or 1 copy at C1D1, and non-singleton clones were defined as clones with 2 or more copies. Clones expanded in unsorted samples were labelled as CD4+, CD8+ or unknown by matching protein sequences in sorted samples from the same patient. Diversity changes from C1D1 to C4D1 were tested in paired samples using Wilcoxon tests. The clones in this table, taken by TCRdb from immuneACCESS, are in-frame only. Not every clone is retained; where verified, under half of the shortfall comes from an unresolved V gene, and the cause of the rest is unknown. The D gene and trimming were derived from the DNA, and the V and J assignments and clone size from that table. This sample comprises about 13,000 clones, about nine tenths of them detected only once. Jointly, the top ten make up approximately 10% of the sample.

Results and caveats for the whole study, not just this receptor: The study was limited to a single clinical trial cohort, and causes of repertoire differences, possibly disease activity or prior therapy, remained undefined. Trial patients with a complete response had baseline diversity similar to that of newly diagnosed patients, while partial responders and progressors had significantly lower diversity. Newly diagnosed patients were reported to have lower baseline TCR diversity than healthy donors, and relapsed/refractory patients were reported to have lower baseline TCR diversity still. CD4+ but not CD8+ TCR diversity rose significantly by C4D1 (p=0.0027 vs p=0.16), most apparent in complete responders (p=0.02). Diversity was lower in patients who began nivolumab less than 1 year after ASCT, so these patients were left out of later analyses to avoid confounding by immune reconstitution.

This clonotype was sampled from a human donor with classical Hodgkin lymphoma. The V and J genes are TRBV7-8 and TRBJ2-7; the D gene is perhaps TRBD1, from 6 matching bases. This specimen consisted of peripheral blood mononuclear cells (PBMCs), obtained at baseline. The CDR3 region has the sequence CASSIGGQSYEQYF. The sequenced DNA: TGTGCCAGCAGCATCGGCGGACAGTCCTACGAGCAGTACTTC. The full variable domain, completed from the reference TRBV7-8 and TRBJ2-7 proteins outside the CDR3, reads GAGVSQSPRYKVAKRGQDVALRCDPISGHVSLFWYQQALGQGPEFLTYFQNEAQLDKSGLPSDRFFAERPEGSVSTLKIQRTQQEDSAVYLCASSIGGQSYEQYFGPGTRLTVT.